This is a list of T cell receptor beta chains from one sample in a study of cytomegalovirus exposure and HLA in healthy donors. The table came from immunoSEQ multiplex PCR; TCRdb's copy has only in-frame clones and leaves some out. The sample has around 65,000 clones, and its top ten clones hold approximately 5.1%. The sequencing sample was made of PBMCs. These receptor sequences come from a man aged 25-40 years in good health and CMV-seropositive. Both conserved end residues are part of each CDR3. Fields, in order: J gene, D gene, CDR3 length, V gene, CDR3 DNA, CDR3 protein. The D gene is left open where the match is weak.

J: TRBJ2-7
D: TRBD1
length: 14
V: TRBV6-1
DNA: TGTGCCAGCACAGGACAGGGGGCCGTCTACGAGCAGTACTTC
CDR3: CASTGQGAVYEQYF

J: TRBJ2-7
D: .
length: 13
V: TRBV11-3
DNA: TGTGCCAGCAGCCCAGAGACAGTCTACGAGCAGTACTTC
CDR3: CASSPETVYEQYF

J: TRBJ2-3
D: TRBD1
length: 16
V: TRBV5-8
DNA: TGTGCCAGCAGCTGGGGGACAGCAACCAAAACAGATACGCAGTATTTT
CDR3: CASSWGTATKTDTQYF

J: TRBJ1-2
D: .
length: 14
V: TRBV5-1
DNA: TGCGCCAGCAGCTTGGCGGGGGACGACTATGGCTACACCTTC
CDR3: CASSLAGDDYGYTF

J: TRBJ1-1
D: .
length: 13
V: TRBV6-5
DNA: TGTGCCAGCAGCCGGGGGGGAACGACTGAAGCTTTCTTT
CDR3: CASSRGGTTEAFF

J: TRBJ1-5
D: TRBD1
length: 16
V: TRBV5-1
DNA: TGCGCCAGCAGCCCCGGGACAGACCTTAGCAATCAGCCCCAGCATTTT
CDR3: CASSPGTDLSNQPQHF

J: TRBJ2-1
D: TRBD1
length: 15
V: TRBV6-6
DNA: TGTGCCAGCAGTGGAAGGACAGGGGGTGTAAATGAGCAGTTCTTC
CDR3: CASSGRTGGVNEQFF

J: TRBJ1-4
D: .
length: 13
V: TRBV5-1
DNA: TGCGCCAGCAGGACGGACAGAAATGAAAAACTGTTTTTT
CDR3: CASRTDRNEKLFF

J: TRBJ1-1
D: TRBD1
length: 17
V: TRBV10-3
DNA: TGTGCCATCAGCCCCAGACAGGGAACATTTTCGAACACTGAAGCTTTCTTT
CDR3: CAISPRQGTFSNTEAFF

J: TRBJ1-2
D: TRBD1
length: 14
V: TRBV19
DNA: TGTGCCAGTAGTGCCAGGGGGGCCAACTATGGCTACACCTTC
CDR3: CASSARGANYGYTF

J: TRBJ2-3
D: TRBD1
length: 14
V: TRBV5-1
DNA: TGCGCCAGCAGCTTAGGACAGGTGGGGGATACGCAGTATTTT
CDR3: CASSLGQVGDTQYF

J: TRBJ1-4
D: .
length: 14
V: TRBV30
DNA: TGTGCCTGGAGTCCCGACAATCTAAGAGAAAAACTGTTTTTT
CDR3: CAWSPDNLREKLFF

J: TRBJ2-7
D: TRBD2
length: 16
V: TRBV11-3
DNA: TGTGCCAGCAGCTCCGGGAGGCGGGAGGGACCCTACGAGCAGTACTTC
CDR3: CASSSGRREGPYEQYF

J: TRBJ2-7
D: .
length: 15
V: TRBV9
DNA: TGTGCCAGCAGCATAGGGGGAGGGAGTGTCTACGAGCAGTACTTC
CDR3: CASSIGGGSVYEQYF

J: TRBJ2-7
D: .
length: 13
V: TRBV4-1
DNA: TGCGCCAGCAGCCAAGAGAGGGTCTACGAGCAGTACTTC
CDR3: CASSQERVYEQYF

J: TRBJ2-7
D: TRBD1
length: 15
V: TRBV5-4
DNA: TGTGCCAGCACCGTAGGAGGGACAGGGGCTCGCGAGCAGTACTTC
CDR3: CASTVGGTGAREQYF

J: TRBJ1-4
D: .
length: 15
V: TRBV5-5
DNA: TGTGCCAGCAGCAGGGGGGGGACCTTGGGTGAAAAACTGTTTTTT
CDR3: CASSRGGTLGEKLFF

J: TRBJ2-7
D: TRBD2
length: 14
V: TRBV2
DNA: TGTGCCAGCAGCCGCGGGGGGGGCATCTACGAGCAGTACTTC
CDR3: CASSRGGGIYEQYF

J: TRBJ2-2
D: TRBD2
length: 15
V: TRBV9
DNA: TGTGCCAGCAGCGCACTAGCGGGAAACACCGGGGAGCTGTTTTTT
CDR3: CASSALAGNTGELFF

J: TRBJ2-5
D: .
length: 15
V: TRBV5-1
DNA: TGCGCCAGCAGCTTGGCCGAGGCTAGTATAGAGACCCAGTACTTC
CDR3: CASSLAEASIETQYF

J: TRBJ2-7
D: .
length: 15
V: TRBV18
DNA: TGTGCCAGCTCACCACCCGCAGGGGATTCCTACGAGCAGTACTTC
CDR3: CASSPPAGDSYEQYF

J: TRBJ2-2
D: .
length: 15
V: TRBV19
DNA: TGTGCCAGTAGTCCCGAGATTTTGAACACCGGGGAGCTGTTTTTT
CDR3: CASSPEILNTGELFF

J: TRBJ2-7
D: .
length: 13
V: TRBV6-6
DNA: TGTGCCAGCAGTAAACCGGACTTATACGAGCAGTACTTC
CDR3: CASSKPDLYEQYF

J: TRBJ1-2
D: .
length: 13
V: TRBV6-6
DNA: TGTGCCAGCAGTTACCGGGAGTTCGAAGGCTACACCTTC
CDR3: CASSYREFEGYTF

J: TRBJ2-5
D: .
length: 14
V: TRBV7-8
DNA: TGTGCCAGCAGCTTAGGGACAAACCAAGAGACCCAGTACTTC
CDR3: CASSLGTNQETQYF

J: TRBJ2-3
D: TRBD2
length: 17
V: TRBV7-9
DNA: TGTGCCAGCAGCTTAGCGCAAGCGGGAGGGTTCACAGATACGCAGTATTTT
CDR3: CASSLAQAGGFTDTQYF